The 8 T cell receptor beta chains presented below share a single source sample, sequenced in a study of technical replicates of blood from several donors. Clones were sequenced by immunoSEQ multiplex PCR, and TCRdb holds only the in-frame ones, with some missing. The sample has roughly 79,000 clones, approximately 96% seen once. The specimen was T cells isolated from PBMCs. All receptors come from a human donor in good health.

The chain has TRBV27 and TRBJ2-7; 8 bases map to TRBD2. Per the germline V gene, CDR1 is MNHEY and CDR2 is SMNVEV (reference sequence). J lost 6 bases, V lost 3 bases, and 4 bases had no gene match. The CDR3 sequence is 13 residues long. For the CDR3, the DNA is TGTGCCAGCAGTTTTAGCGGGACGGGCGAGCAGTACTTC. Its translation is CASSFSGTGEQYF.

This clone was counted a single time. The chain links TRBV9 to TRBJ2-3; D gene ambiguous. Germline loops: CDR1 SGDLS, CDR2 YYNGEE. The CDR3 sequence is 14 residues long. V shed 10 bases and J shed 4 bases, with 19 bases lying between them. The CDR3 sequence: CASSTPIGADTQYF. CDR3 DNA sequence: TGTGCCTCCTCGACGCCGATAGGAGCAGATACGCAGTATTTT.

The chain is built from TRBV4-1 and TRBJ2-1, with D perhaps TRBD2 (5 bases). The CDR3 sequence is 13 residues long. Per germline, CDR1 MGHRA and CDR2 YSYEKL. V lost 3 bases and J 9 bases, leaving 12 bases between the germline ends. CDR3 DNA sequence: TGCGCCAGCAGCCAGATAGGAAGCGGTGAGCAGTTCTTC. Translation gives CASSQIGSGEQFF.

This chain connects TRBV5-1 to TRBJ2-1, with D maybe TRBD1 (5 bases). V lost 0 bases and J lost 10, with 8 bases in between. Germline V CDR1 and CDR2: SGHRS, YFSETQ. The CDR3 extends over 12 amino acids. CDR3 in amino acids: CASSLAAGEQFF. The DNA for the CDR3 is TGCGCCAGCAGCTTGGCCGCAGGGGAGCAGTTCTTC. Full variable domain (outside the CDR3, taken from reference TRBV5-1 and TRBJ2-1): KAGVTQTPRYLIKTRGQQVTLSCSPISGHRSVSWYQQTPGQGLQFLFEYFSETQRNKGNFPGRFSGRQFSNSRSEMNVSTLELGDSALYLCASSLAAGEQFFGPGTRLTVL.

The chain employs TRBV7-9 and TRBJ2-7, with 9 positions matching TRBD1. The V gene end was trimmed by 2 bases and the J gene end by 2 bases; junction bases not matched to a gene: 4. Germline CDR1 reads SEHNR; CDR2 reads FQNEAQ (reference sequence). The CDR3 runs to 15 residues. The CDR3 spells CASSLTGQGPYEQYF. CDR3 bases: TGTGCCAGCAGCTTAACGGGACAGGGCCCCTACGAGCAGTACTTC.

The V gene is TRBV5-1, the J gene TRBJ2-5, with 9 bases lining up with TRBD2. CDR1 and CDR2 (germline): SGHRS, YFSETQ. The trim removed 4 bases at V and 1 base at J, leaving 5 bases unmatched. CDR3 size: 15 residues. CDR3: CASSKVAGAQETQYF. The CDR3 DNA sequence: TGCGCCAGCAGCAAGGTAGCGGGGGCCCAAGAGACCCAGTACTTC. The entire variable domain, with the rest obtained from reference TRBV5-1 and TRBJ2-5, is as follows: KAGVTQTPRYLIKTRGQQVTLSCSPISGHRSVSWYQQTPGQGLQFLFEYFSETQRNKGNFPGRFSGRQFSNSRSEMNVSTLELGDSALYLCASSKVAGAQETQYFGPGTRLLVL.

The rearrangement uses TRBV5-1 and TRBJ1-1; tentative D call: TRBD1 (5 bases). This CDR3 spans 15 amino acids. Germline V gene lookup returns CDR1 SGHRS and CDR2 YFSETQ. Trimming shortened V by 3 bases and J by 1 base, and 13 bases separated the two germline ends. CDR3: CASSYYRDSNTEAFF. The CDR3 region has the DNA TGCGCCAGCAGCTATTACCGGGACTCGAACACTGAAGCTTTCTTT.

This clone has only one observation. The V call is TRBV5-1, the J call TRBJ1-1; perhaps TRBD1 as D (6 bases). Trimming left V 1 base short and J 4 bases short, with 11 bases between. The CDR3 has 14 residues. Germline loops: CDR1 SGHRS, CDR2 YFSETQ. The CDR3 coding sequence is TGCGCCAGCAGCTTGTTAGGGGGGGCCACTGAAGCTTTCTTT. This encodes CASSLLGGATEAFF.